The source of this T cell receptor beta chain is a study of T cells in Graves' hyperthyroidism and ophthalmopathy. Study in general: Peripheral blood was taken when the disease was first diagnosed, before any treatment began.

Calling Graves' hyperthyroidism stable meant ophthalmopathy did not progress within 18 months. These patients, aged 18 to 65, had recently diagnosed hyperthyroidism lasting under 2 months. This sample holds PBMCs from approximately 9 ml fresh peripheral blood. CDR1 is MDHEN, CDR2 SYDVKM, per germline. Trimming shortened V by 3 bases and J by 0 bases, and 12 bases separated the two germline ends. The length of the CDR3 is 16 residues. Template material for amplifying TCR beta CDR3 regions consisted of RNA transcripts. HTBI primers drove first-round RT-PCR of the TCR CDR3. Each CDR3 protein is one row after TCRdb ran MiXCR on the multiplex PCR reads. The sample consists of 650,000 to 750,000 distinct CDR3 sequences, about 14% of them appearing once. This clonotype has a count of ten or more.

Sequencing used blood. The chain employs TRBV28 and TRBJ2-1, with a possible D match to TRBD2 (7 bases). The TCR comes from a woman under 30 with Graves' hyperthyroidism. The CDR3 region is CASSFGGPSSYNEQFF. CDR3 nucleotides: TGTGCCAGCAGTTTCGGGGGGCCGAGCTCCTACAATGAGCAGTTCTTC.